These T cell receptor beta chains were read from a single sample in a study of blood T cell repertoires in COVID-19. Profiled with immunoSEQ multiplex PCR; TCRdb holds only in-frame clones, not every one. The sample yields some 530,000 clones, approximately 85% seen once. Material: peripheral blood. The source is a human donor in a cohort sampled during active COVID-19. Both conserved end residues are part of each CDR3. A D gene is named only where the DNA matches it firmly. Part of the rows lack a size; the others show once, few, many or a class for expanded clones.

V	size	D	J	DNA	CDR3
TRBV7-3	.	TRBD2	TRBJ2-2	TGTGCCAGCAGCTTTCTAGCGGGAGATACCGGGGAGCTGTTTTTT	CASSFLAGDTGELFF
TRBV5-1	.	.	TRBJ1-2	TGCGCCAGCAGCTTGGGTGAGGGCTATGGCTACACCTTC	CASSLGEGYGYTF
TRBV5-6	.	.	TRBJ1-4	TGTGCCAGCAGCGCCCCACAGGATCTTAATGAAAAACTGTTTTTT	CASSAPQDLNEKLFF
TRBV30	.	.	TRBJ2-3	TGTGCCTGGAGTGGCTCTATCGGGAATACGCAGTATTTT	CAWSGSIGNTQYF
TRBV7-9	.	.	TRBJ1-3	TGTGCCAGCAGCCCAAAGGGGAATGATAAGAACACCATATATTTT	CASSPKGNDKNTIYF
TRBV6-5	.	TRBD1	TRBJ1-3	TGTGCCAGCAGACCCGGGACAGGGGTAGGAAACACCATATATTTT	CASRPGTGVGNTIYF
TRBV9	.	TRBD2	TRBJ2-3	TGTGCCAGCAGCCAGCGGGAGTTAGTCAGGACAGATACGCAGTATTTT	CASSQRELVRTDTQYF
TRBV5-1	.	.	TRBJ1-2	TGCGCCAGCAGCAGAACCCCTTCAGAAAACTATGGCTACACCTTC	CASSRTPSENYGYTF
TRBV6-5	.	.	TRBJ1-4	TGTGCCACCCTCCCCAGGCGCAGGGAGGGTGAAAAACTGTTTTTT	CATLPRRREGEKLFF
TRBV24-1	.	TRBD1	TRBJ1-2	TGTGCCACCAGCTCACAGGGACAGGGGATCTATGGCTACACCTTC	CATSSQGQGIYGYTF
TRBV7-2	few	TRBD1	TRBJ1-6	TGTGCCAGCAGCTTACCCGGGACAGGGGATTCACCCCTCCACTTT	CASSLPGTGDSPLHF
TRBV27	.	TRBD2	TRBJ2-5	TGTGCCAGCAGTTTATACCTCAAGCGGGAGGGCCTGGGGACCCAGTACTTC	CASSLYLKREGLGTQYF
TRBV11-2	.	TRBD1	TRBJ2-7	TGTGCCAGCAGCTTACCCGGGACAGGAATTTACGAGCAGTACTTC	CASSLPGTGIYEQYF
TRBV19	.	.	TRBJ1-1	TGTGCCAGTAGTATCCAGACTTTCACTGAAGCTTTCTTT	CASSIQTFTEAFF
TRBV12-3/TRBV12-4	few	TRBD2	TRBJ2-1	TGTGCCAGCACCTGGGGGGGTAATGAGCAGTTCTTC	CASTWGGNEQFF
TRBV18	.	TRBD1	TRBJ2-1	TGTGCCAGCTCACCAGACAGGGAAGGGCGGCATGAGCAGTTCTTC	CASSPDREGRHEQFF
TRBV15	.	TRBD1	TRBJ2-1	TGTGCCACCAGCGGGACAGGGGCCCACAATGAGCAGTTCTTC	CATSGTGAHNEQFF
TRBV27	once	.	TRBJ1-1	TGTGCCAGCAGTAAAACAGGCCTCACTGAAGCTTTCTTT	CASSKTGLTEAFF
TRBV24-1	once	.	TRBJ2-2	TGTGCCACAGCCTCAGGGACATCGAACACCGGGGAGCTGTTTTTT	CATASGTSNTGELFF
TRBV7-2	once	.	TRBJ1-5	TGTGCCAGCAGCCAATACCACTCTCAGCCCCAGCATTTT	CASSQYHSQPQHF
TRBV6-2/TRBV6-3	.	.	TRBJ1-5	TGTGCCAGCAGTTACCCATCAGGAAGCAATCAGCCCCAGCATTTT	CASSYPSGSNQPQHF
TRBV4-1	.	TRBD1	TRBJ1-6	TGCGCCAGCAGCCTTGAACAGGGGGCGAATAATTCACCCCTCCACTTT	CASSLEQGANNSPLHF
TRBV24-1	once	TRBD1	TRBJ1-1	TGTGCCACCAGTGATCGGACAGGGGCTGAAGCTTTCTTT	CATSDRTGAEAFF
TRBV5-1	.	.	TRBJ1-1	TGCGCCAGCAGCTCCATGGGCGCAGTGAACACTGAAGCTTTCTTT	CASSSMGAVNTEAFF
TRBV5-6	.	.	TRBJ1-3	TGTGCCAGCAGCTTAGGGGATTGGGGTCCCGGAAACACCATATATTTT	CASSLGDWGPGNTIYF
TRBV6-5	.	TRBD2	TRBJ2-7	TGTGCCAGCAGTTACGGGACTAGCGGGCCCTACGAGCAGTACTTC	CASSYGTSGPYEQYF